Shown below are 13 T cell receptor beta chains from a single sample sequenced in a study of T cells in Graves' hyperthyroidism and ophthalmopathy. Researchers took RNA transcripts and amplified the TCR beta CDR3 regions from them. First-round RT-PCR with HTBI primers amplified the TCR CDR3 region. From the multiplex PCR reads, TCRdb called clonotypes with MiXCR, one entry per CDR3 protein. The profile shows hundreds of thousands of distinct CDR3 sequences, 14% of them singletons. Specimen: blood. The receptors were sampled from a woman aged 18-29 years with Graves' hyperthyroidism.

This clonotype was detected many times. V usage is TRBV3-1 and J usage is TRBJ2-2; D gene uncertain. The germline V gene encodes CDR1 LGHDT and CDR2 YNNKEL (reference sequence). The CDR3 contains 16 residues. V lost 1 base to trimming and J lost 5 bases, with 14 bases between them. The CDR3 loop reads CASSQVTRAITGELFF. In nucleotides, the CDR3 is TGTGCCAGCAGCCAAGTTACCCGAGCGATAACCGGGGAGCTGTTTTTT.

This clonotype was counted a few times. The genes are TRBV4-1 and TRBJ2-2; no definite D call. The CDR3 contains 14 residues. V was clipped by 3 bases and J by 6 bases, with 11 bases between them. Germline V gene lookup returns CDR1 MGHRA and CDR2 YSYEKL. CDR3 protein: CASSHDTISGELFF. The CDR3 DNA sequence: TGCGCCAGCAGCCATGATACCATCTCCGGGGAGCTGTTTTTT.

This clonotype appeared many times. V is TRBV11-1 and J is TRBJ2-5, with D maybe TRBD1 (6 bases). This CDR3 region has 13 residues. Per germline, CDR1 SGHAT and CDR2 FQDESV (reference sequence). V lost 2 bases and J 6 bases, leaving 10 bases between the germline ends. Here the CDR3 reads CASSLSGEQTQYF. In DNA form, the CDR3 reads TGTGCCAGCAGCTTATCAGGGGAGCAGACCCAGTACTTC.

There are many counts of this clonotype. This sequence joins TRBV28 and TRBJ2-1; 7 bases are a match to TRBD2. The CDR3 covers 15 residues. CDR1 is MDHEN, CDR2 SYDVKM, per germline. J gave up 3 bases and V 6 bases, and 8 bases lay outside the gene matches. CDR3 nucleotides: TGTGCCAGCAGAATCTCAGGGACTAACTACAATGAGCAGTTCTTC. This sequence encodes CASRISGTNYNEQFF. Full variable domain (rest looked up from reference TRBV28 and TRBJ2-1): DVKVTQSSRYLVKRTGEKVFLECVQDMDHENMFWYRQDPGLGLRLIYFSYDVKMKEKGDIPEGYSVSREKKERFSLILESASTNQTSMYLCASRISGTNYNEQFFGPGTRLTVL.

This clonotype was recorded many times. This rearrangement joins TRBV12-3 or TRBV12-4 to TRBJ2-7; the match to TRBD2 covers 10 bases. The V segment lost 6 bases and the J segment 6 bases; nucleotides outside the gene matches: 11. This CDR3 is built from 15 residues. The DNA for the CDR3 is TGTGCCAGCAGCCCCCGCCTAGCGGGAGCTCTCGAGCAGTACTTC. Translation: CASSPRLAGALEQYF.

Ten or more counts support this clonotype. The chain joins TRBV18 to TRBJ1-3; D ambiguous. Germline CDR1 reads KGHSH; CDR2 reads LQKENI. Trimming cost V 1 base and J 0 bases, with 10 bases left between them. CDR3 length equals 16 residues. The CDR3 coding sequence is TGTGCCAGCTCACCACTCTCAGACCCCTCTGGAAACACCATATATTTT. Residues: CASSPLSDPSGNTIYF.

The chain combines TRBV29-1 with TRBJ1-1; D is undetermined. CDR3 length: 16 amino acids. Germline values: CDR1 SQVTM, CDR2 ANQGSEA. The V gene lost 4 bases and the J gene lost 1 base, with 19 bases spanning the gap. The CDR3 loop reads CSVVIGSGEWNTEAFF. The CDR3 coding sequence is TGCAGCGTTGTAATAGGGTCCGGGGAATGGAACACTGAAGCTTTCTTT.

This clonotype was counted only a few times. This sequence joins TRBV9 and TRBJ1-4; possibly TRBD1 for D (6 bases). The CDR3 loop spans 16 amino acids. CDR1 SGDLS and CDR2 YYNGEE come from the germline V gene. The ends were cut back, 1 base at V and 6 bases at J, with 16 bases in the middle. CDR3 nucleotide sequence: TGTGCCAGCAGCGTATCGTATTTGGGGGCCTATGAAAAACTGTTTTTT. Residues: CASSVSYLGAYEKLFF.

As DNA, the CDR3 is TGTGCCAGCAGCGCCGGAAATGGCCCTTATGAAGAGCAGTACTTC. Its protein is CASSAGNGPYEEQYF. The chain has TRBV7-6 and TRBJ2-7; D remains ambiguous. Germline V CDR1 and CDR2: SGHVS, FNYEAQ. CDR3 size: 15 residues. The ends were cut back, 5 bases at V and 7 bases at J, with 21 bases in the middle.

This clonotype was found many times. This chain connects TRBV6-1 to TRBJ1-5; TRBD1 might be the D (5 bases). The CDR3 is 14 residues long. Germline lookup yields CDR1 MNHNS and CDR2 SASEGT. Trimming removed 5 bases at V and 0 bases at J, with 8 bases between. CDR3 protein: CASSIQASNQPQHF. For the CDR3, the DNA is TGTGCCAGCAGTATACAGGCTAGCAATCAGCCCCAGCATTTT.

This clonotype was seen repeatedly, ten times or more. The rearrangement uses TRBV6-1 and TRBJ1-6; 7 bases agree with TRBD1. Trimming at V came to 5 bases and at J to 1 base, leaving 8 bases not matched to a gene. Germline CDR1 reads MNHNS; CDR2 reads SASEGT. The CDR3 sequence is 17 residues long. The CDR3 loop reads CASSKQGKGSYNSPLHF. In DNA, the CDR3 is TGTGCCAGCAGTAAACAGGGGAAGGGGTCCTATAATTCACCCCTCCACTTT.

This clonotype was counted a few times. The chain employs TRBV15 and TRBJ1-6; D uncertain. Germline V lookup: CDR1 LNHNV, CDR2 YYDKDF (reference sequence). V dropped 0 bases and J dropped 8 bases, with 5 bases sitting between them. This CDR3 spans 13 amino acids. CDR3 residues: CATSRDQYSPLHF. The CDR3 region has the DNA TGTGCCACCAGCAGAGATCAGTATTCACCCCTCCACTTT.

This clonotype was detected ten times or more. This may stem from a read error, because a much larger clone lies one nucleotide away. J is TRBJ2-1 and V is TRBV7-8, with D perhaps matching TRBD1 (5 bases). V was clipped by 1 base and J by 3 bases, with 10 bases between them. The CDR3 sequence is 15 residues long. CDR1 SGHVS and CDR2 FQNEAQ come from the germline V gene. The CDR3 DNA reads as TGTGCCAGCAGCTTAGTGAGACAGCTCTACAATGAGCAGTTCTTC. Encoded protein: CASSLVRQLYNEQFF.